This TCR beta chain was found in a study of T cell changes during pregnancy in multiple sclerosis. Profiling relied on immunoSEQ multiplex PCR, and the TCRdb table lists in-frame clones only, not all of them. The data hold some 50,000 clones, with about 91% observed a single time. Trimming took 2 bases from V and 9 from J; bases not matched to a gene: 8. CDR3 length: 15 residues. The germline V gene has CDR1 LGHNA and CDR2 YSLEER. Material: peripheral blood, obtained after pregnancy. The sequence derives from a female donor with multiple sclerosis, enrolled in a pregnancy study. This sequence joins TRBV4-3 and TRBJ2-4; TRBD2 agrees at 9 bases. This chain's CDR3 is CASSQTPTSGGIQYF. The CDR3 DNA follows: TGCGCCAGCAGCCAAACCCCGACTAGCGGCGGCATTCAGTACTTC.